The 20 T cell receptor beta chains below all came from one sample that was sequenced in a study of T-cell memory formation after mild COVID-19. TCRdb ran MiXCR on the 5' RACE reads and lists one entry per CDR3 protein. The sample lists 430,000 or so distinct CDR3 sequences, roughly 23% occurring once. The sequenced material came from PBMCs or a T cell subset sorted from them (not recorded which). The receptors come from an adult woman who had mild COVID-19 (a few samples of this study predate the infection). Cell type and time point are not known.

The CDR3 here is CASSLGLRGSEEELFF. The CDR3 nucleotides are TGCGCCAGCAGCTTGGGGTTGCGGGGAAGTGAGGAGGAGCTGTTTTTT. The gene calls are TRBV5-1 and TRBJ2-2, with D perhaps matching TRBD2 (6 bases). The CDR3 totals 16 residues. From germline, CDR1 is SGHRS and CDR2 YFSETQ. V was trimmed by 0 bases and J by 10 bases, leaving 19 bases between them.

There are a few counts of this clonotype. V gene TRBV7-8 combines with J gene TRBJ2-1; D is tentatively TRBD1 or TRBD2 (6 bases each). Germline-derived CDR1 and CDR2 are SGHVS and FQNEAQ. This CDR3 has 14 residues. V dropped 5 bases and J dropped 9 bases, with 17 bases sitting between them. The chain's CDR3 is CASSGGGGRLEQFF. The CDR3, as DNA: TGTGCCAGCAGCGGGGGCGGAGGGAGGCTTGAGCAGTTCTTC. Full variable domain (remainder filled in from reference TRBV7-8 and TRBJ2-1): GAGVSQSPRYKVAKRGQDVALRCDPISGHVSLFWYQQALGQGPEFLTYFQNEAQLDKSGLPSDRFFAERPEGSVSTLKIQRTQQEDSAVYLCASSGGGGRLEQFFGPGTRLTVL.

This chain joins TRBV5-1 and TRBJ1-1; 9 bases line up with TRBD1. CDR1 SGHRS and CDR2 YFSETQ come from the germline V gene. The CDR3 is 13 amino acids. The trim removed 7 bases at V and 5 bases at J, leaving 6 bases unmatched. CDR3 residues: CASRDRADTEAFF. The CDR3 DNA follows: TGCGCCAGCCGGGACAGGGCCGATACTGAAGCTTTCTTT.

The chain uses TRBV29-1 and TRBJ2-1; D unclear. Germline V gene lookup returns CDR1 SQVTM and CDR2 ANQGSEA. The V and J ends lost 4 bases and 4 bases respectively, with 5 bases between them. There are 11 residues in the CDR3. The CDR3 region is CSVVGYNEQFF. The CDR3 coding sequence is TGCAGCGTTGTTGGGTACAATGAGCAGTTCTTC.

The chain couples TRBV9 to TRBJ1-2; a possible D gene is TRBD1 (6 bases). CDR1 and CDR2 (germline): SGDLS, YYNGEE. The V gene lost 4 bases and the J gene lost 6 bases, with 16 bases spanning the gap. This CDR3 is built from 14 residues. CDR3 region: CASSYERGADGYTF. The CDR3 DNA sequence: TGTGCCAGCAGCTACGAACGGGGGGCGGATGGCTACACCTTC.

The gene calls are TRBV12-3 or TRBV12-4 and TRBJ2-7, with no clear D. The CDR3 has 11 residues. Trimming pared 2 bases from V and 5 bases from J, leaving 4 bases between. For the CDR3, the DNA is TGTGCCAGCAGTTTATTCCACGAGCAGTACTTC. Translated, it gives CASSLFHEQYF.

The rearrangement links TRBV5-1 to TRBJ2-1, with 7 bases aligning to TRBD1. The CDR3 has 14 residues. J gave up 9 bases and V 4 bases, and 10 bases lay outside the gene matches. Germline V gene sequence: CDR1 SGHRS, CDR2 YFSETQ. The CDR3 DNA is TGCGCCAGCAGCACTGACAGGGAAGAGGGTGAGCAGTTCTTC. Its translation: CASSTDREEGEQFF.

The genes are TRBV5-6 and TRBJ1-1, with D tentatively TRBD1 (5 bases). Germline CDR1 SGHDT, CDR2 YYEEEE. The V and J ends lost 2 bases and 6 bases respectively, with 8 bases between them. The CDR3 loop spans 12 amino acids. This CDR3 reads CASSLLGAEAFF. The CDR3 coding sequence is TGTGCCAGCAGCTTACTGGGGGCTGAAGCTTTCTTT.

This clonotype was seen a handful of times. The rearrangement links TRBV7-9 to TRBJ2-7; 9 nucleotides match TRBD2. The CDR3 is 17 amino acids. CDR1 and CDR2 from the germline V gene are SEHNR and FQNEAQ (reference sequence). V was clipped by 1 base and J by 3 bases; unmatched bases: 10. The DNA for the CDR3 is TGTGCCAGCAGCTTAGTGCCCCATGGACTAGCGCACTACGAGCAGTACTTC. Translated, it gives CASSLVPHGLAHYEQYF.

This clonotype was detected a few times. CDR3 DNA sequence: TGCAGTGCTAGAGACCCGGGACTAGCGGGAGGGCCTGGGTGGGCCCAGTACTTC. Its translation is CSARDPGLAGGPGWAQYF. The chain couples TRBV20-1 to TRBJ2-5, with 16 bases that match TRBD2. Germline V gene sequence: CDR1 DFQATT, CDR2 SNEGSKA (reference sequence). The junction had 13 bases not matched to a gene; V was cut back by 0 bases and J by 9 bases. This CDR3 contains 18 residues.

This chain connects TRBV20-1 to TRBJ1-1, with D perhaps TRBD1 (5 bases). The CDR3 is 12 amino acids. V was shortened by 3 bases and J by 5 bases, with 10 bases between the two germline ends. From germline, CDR1 is DFQATT and CDR2 SNEGSKA (reference sequence). CDR3 DNA: TGCAGTGCTAGGGGGGGTATGACTGAAGCTTTCTTT. Its translation is CSARGGMTEAFF.

This clonotype was counted between two and nine times. The chain uses TRBV4-3 and TRBJ2-5; the D gene is possibly TRBD2 (5 bases). V was clipped by 0 bases and J by 1 base, with 9 bases between them. CDR3 length: 15 residues. Looked up from germline, CDR1 is LGHNA and CDR2 is YSLEER. DNA of the CDR3: TGCGCCAGCAGCCAAGATTCGGGGTCCCAAGAGACCCAGTACTTC. Translation: CASSQDSGSQETQYF.

V gene TRBV7-9 combines with J gene TRBJ2-1; 7 nucleotides agree with TRBD2. The junction had 10 bases not matched to a gene; V was cut back by 5 bases and J by 6 bases. The V gene's germline CDR1 is SEHNR and CDR2 FQNEAQ (reference sequence). The CDR3 totals 15 residues. Here the CDR3 reads CASSLVGGSANEQFF. The CDR3 region has the DNA TGTGCCAGCAGCCTCGTTGGCGGGAGTGCCAATGAGCAGTTCTTC.

This clonotype has a handful of counts. V is TRBV29-1 and J is TRBJ2-2, with D possibly TRBD1 on 5 matching bases. Germline CDR1 is SQVTM and CDR2 is ANQGSEA. The ends were cut back, 4 bases at V and 5 bases at J, with 11 bases in the middle. The length of the CDR3 is 13 residues. CDR3 sequence: CSVAGLVTGELFF. DNA for the CDR3: TGCAGCGTTGCAGGGCTGGTAACCGGGGAGCTGTTTTTT.

The chain combines TRBV19 with TRBJ2-1; 9 bases are a match to TRBD2. The CDR3 is 16 amino acids. Germline V gene data show CDR1 as LNHDA and CDR2 as SQIVND (reference sequence). Losses at the gene ends were 3 bases for V and 6 bases for J; bases not matched to a gene: 9. CDR3 sequence: CASSMAIAGVSNEQFF. The CDR3 DNA reads TGTGCCAGTAGTATGGCGATAGCGGGAGTTAGCAATGAGCAGTTCTTC.

This clonotype was counted only a few times. The gene calls are TRBV4-2 and TRBJ1-3; no reliable D call. Germline V lookup: CDR1 LGHNA, CDR2 YNFKEQ. The CDR3 length is 15 residues. V was cut by 0 bases and J by 1 base, with 7 bases left in between. For the CDR3, the DNA is TGTGCCAGCAGCCAAGAAGCAGCATCTGGAAACACCATATATTTT. This translates into CASSQEAASGNTIYF.

The genes are TRBV5-1 and TRBJ2-3, with TRBD2 identical over 9 bases. The CDR3 consists of 15 residues. CDR1 is SGHRS and CDR2 is YFSETQ in the germline V gene. V lost 0 bases and J lost 7; bases outside the gene matches: 6. The CDR3 reads CASSLDAGGPNTQYF. In DNA form, the CDR3 reads TGCGCCAGCAGCTTGGATGCGGGAGGGCCAAATACGCAGTATTTT.

V usage is TRBV7-6 and J usage is TRBJ2-3; 11 bases map to TRBD2. Germline CDR1 is SGHVS and CDR2 is FNYEAQ. The CDR3 is 16 residues long. V was pared by 1 base and J by 6 bases, with 6 bases of the junction left unmatched. The CDR3 region is CASSLVLAGGGDTQYF. Here the CDR3 DNA reads TGTGCCAGCAGCTTAGTCCTAGCGGGGGGCGGGGATACGCAGTATTTT.

This chain uses TRBV12-3 or TRBV12-4 with TRBJ2-5; D not certain. Trimming pared 6 bases from V and 4 bases from J, leaving 12 bases between. The CDR3 sequence is 13 residues long. The CDR3 is CASSTWSGETQYF. As DNA, the CDR3 is TGTGCCAGCAGCACATGGTCTGGAGAGACCCAGTACTTC.

The rearrangement links TRBV2 to TRBJ1-1; 9 bases fit TRBD1. The germline CDR1 and CDR2 sequences are SNHLY and FYNNEI. J lost 3 bases, V lost 8 bases, and 4 bases had no gene match. The CDR3 totals 13 residues. CDR3 residues: CASGTGLDTEAFF. The CDR3 region has the DNA TGTGCCAGCGGGACAGGGTTGGACACTGAAGCTTTCTTT.